These 14 T cell receptor beta chains share one sample of origin, sequenced in a study of blood T cell repertoires in COVID-19. TCRdb's table, derived via immunoSEQ multiplex PCR, lists solely in-frame clones and lacks some. Seen here are about 170,000 clones, less than 85% observed once, and the top ten hold 3%. The sample was peripheral blood. Source of these receptors: a woman older than 75 with acute or convalescent COVID-19.

The chain employs TRBV18 and TRBJ1-1; 7 bases map to TRBD1. The germline V gene encodes CDR1 KGHSH and CDR2 LQKENI. This CDR3 is built from 15 residues. V lost 4 bases to trimming and J lost 0 bases; unmatched junction nucleotides: 5. CDR3 residues: CASSQGQTVNTEAFF. DNA for the CDR3: TGTGCCAGCTCACAGGGACAGACTGTGAACACTGAAGCTTTCTTT. The full variable domain, its missing parts supplied by reference TRBV18 and TRBJ1-1, is NAGVMQNPRHLVRRRGQEARLRCSPMKGHSHVYWYRQLPEEGLKFMVYLQKENIIDESGMPKERFSAEFPKEGPSILRIQQVVRGDSAAYFCASSQGQTVNTEAFFGQGTRLTVV.

The V gene is TRBV10-3, the J gene TRBJ2-7; 8 bases fit TRBD1. The CDR3 has 15 residues. With V trimmed by 0 bases and J by 5 bases, 6 bases remained unmatched. CDR1 ENHRY and CDR2 SYGVKD come from the germline V gene. The CDR3 coding sequence is TGTGCCATCAGTGAGTCTGGACAGGGTGTGGACGAGCAGTACTTC. Amino acids: CAISESGQGVDEQYF.

The chain is built from TRBV28 and TRBJ1-4; tentative D call: TRBD1 (6 bases). Trimming cost V 5 bases and J 4 bases, with 14 bases left between them. CDR1 is MDHEN and CDR2 is SYDVKM in the germline V gene. This CDR3 is built from 15 residues. The CDR3 sequence is CASSEVGAGNEKLFF. CDR3 sequence (DNA): TGTGCCAGCAGTGAGGTGGGGGCCGGTAATGAAAAACTGTTTTTT.

This chain links TRBV27 with TRBJ2-1, with 7 bases aligning to TRBD2. The V gene's germline CDR1 is MNHEY and CDR2 SMNVEV (reference sequence). This CDR3 has 15 amino acids. Trimming removed 1 base from V and 4 bases from J; junction bases left unmatched: 4. CDR3 loop: CASSLLTSRYNEQFF. The CDR3, as DNA: TGTGCCAGCAGTTTATTGACTAGCAGGTACAATGAGCAGTTCTTC.

This chain uses TRBV15 with TRBJ2-5; 10 bases are shared with TRBD2. The CDR3 extends over 15 amino acids. Germline V lookup: CDR1 LNHNV, CDR2 YYDKDF (reference sequence). J was trimmed by 4 bases and V by 2 bases; bases with no gene match: 4. The chain's CDR3 is CATSRLPSGGETQYF. CDR3 sequence (DNA): TGTGCCACCAGCAGACTTCCTAGCGGGGGAGAGACCCAGTACTTC.

Notes on this clone: The same CDR3 can be traced to other DNA sequences in this sample. The rearrangement links TRBV30 to TRBJ2-7, with D tentatively TRBD1 (6 bases). Between the trimmed V and J ends, which lost 0 bases and 3 bases, there was a span of 6 bases. Germline V CDR1 and CDR2: GTSNPN, SVGIG (reference sequence). This CDR3 has 12 amino acids. CDR3 DNA sequence: TGTGCCTGGAGTGTACAGGGCTACGAGCAGTACTTC. Protein sequence: CAWSVQGYEQYF.

This chain links TRBV7-9 with TRBJ2-7; perhaps TRBD2 as D (5 bases). Trimming left V 5 bases short and J 3 bases short, with 14 bases between. The CDR3 runs to 14 residues. Germline V gene data show CDR1 as SEHNR and CDR2 as FQNEAQ (reference sequence). In DNA form, the CDR3 reads TGTGCCAGCAGCCACGACAAAAGCGGCTACGAGCAGTACTTC. Residues: CASSHDKSGYEQYF.

The genes are TRBV11-2 and TRBJ2-5, with no clear D. The CDR3 spans 13 residues. The germline V and J ends were trimmed by 3 bases and 5 bases, with 10 bases remaining between them. Germline V gene lookup returns CDR1 SGHAT and CDR2 FQNNGV. This CDR3 is CASSFGPGETQYF. As DNA, the CDR3 is TGTGCCAGCAGCTTTGGCCCCGGGGAGACCCAGTACTTC. The full variable domain, its missing parts supplied by reference TRBV11-2 and TRBJ2-5, is EAGVAQSPRYKIIEKRQSVAFWCNPISGHATLYWYQQILGQGPKLLIQFQNNGVVDDSQLPKDRFSAERLKGVDSTLKIQPAKLEDSAVYLCASSFGPGETQYFGPGTRLLVL.

This chain uses TRBV28 with TRBJ2-2; 8 bases map to TRBD2. CDR1 and CDR2 (germline): MDHEN, SYDVKM. The CDR3 has 14 amino acids. V lost 8 bases to trimming and J lost 7 bases; unmatched junction nucleotides: 9. The DNA for the CDR3 is TGTGCCAGCTTAAAATGGGCGGGAGGCGGGGAGCTGTTTTTT. Its protein product is CASLKWAGGGELFF.

This chain joins TRBV28 and TRBJ1-2, with 10 positions matching TRBD1. The CDR3 spans 14 residues. Germline lookup yields CDR1 MDHEN and CDR2 SYDVKM. V lost 5 bases, J lost 5 bases, and 5 bases stayed unmatched. The CDR3 DNA follows: TGTGCCAGCAGTCGGGACAGGGGATATTATGGCTACACCTTC. Residues: CASSRDRGYYGYTF.

J is TRBJ2-6 and V is TRBV3-1 (or the pseudogene TRBV3-2); 8 bases are a match to TRBD1. V dropped 4 bases and J dropped 0; count of bases not matched to a gene: 8. Germline CDR1 and CDR2: LGHDT and YNNKEL (reference sequence). There are 18 residues in the CDR3. CDR3 nucleotide sequence: TGTGCCAGCAGCCCCAGGGACAGGTTTCTCTCTGGGGCCAACGTCCTGACTTTC. It encodes CASSPRDRFLSGANVLTF.

The chain recombines TRBV6-5 with TRBJ2-7, with 8 bases that match TRBD1. The V gene's germline CDR1 is MNHEY and CDR2 SVGAGI. The CDR3 extends over 15 amino acids. After removal of 0 bases from V and 5 bases from J, the junction contained 6 bases not matched to a gene. This CDR3 reads CASSYSRQGFNEQYF. The CDR3 DNA sequence: TGTGCCAGCAGTTACTCTAGACAGGGGTTCAACGAGCAGTACTTC.

This clone has just one count. This chain links TRBV28 with TRBJ2-7; D is ambiguous. V lost 5 bases and J lost 4, with 6 bases in between. Germline V gives CDR1 MDHEN, CDR2 SYDVKM. This CDR3 comprises 11 residues. CDR3 sequence: CASSQFYEQYF. The CDR3 bases are TGTGCCAGCAGTCAATTTTACGAGCAGTACTTC.

The chain joins TRBV9 to TRBJ2-7; 13 bases are a match to TRBD2. CDR1 is SGDLS, CDR2 YYNGEE, per germline. CDR3 length: 17 amino acids. V was clipped by 3 bases and J by 2 bases; unmatched bases: 8. The DNA of the CDR3 is TGTGCCAGCAGCGCTCGGGGGGGACTAGCGGGACCCTACGAGCAGTACTTC. It yields the protein CASSARGGLAGPYEQYF.